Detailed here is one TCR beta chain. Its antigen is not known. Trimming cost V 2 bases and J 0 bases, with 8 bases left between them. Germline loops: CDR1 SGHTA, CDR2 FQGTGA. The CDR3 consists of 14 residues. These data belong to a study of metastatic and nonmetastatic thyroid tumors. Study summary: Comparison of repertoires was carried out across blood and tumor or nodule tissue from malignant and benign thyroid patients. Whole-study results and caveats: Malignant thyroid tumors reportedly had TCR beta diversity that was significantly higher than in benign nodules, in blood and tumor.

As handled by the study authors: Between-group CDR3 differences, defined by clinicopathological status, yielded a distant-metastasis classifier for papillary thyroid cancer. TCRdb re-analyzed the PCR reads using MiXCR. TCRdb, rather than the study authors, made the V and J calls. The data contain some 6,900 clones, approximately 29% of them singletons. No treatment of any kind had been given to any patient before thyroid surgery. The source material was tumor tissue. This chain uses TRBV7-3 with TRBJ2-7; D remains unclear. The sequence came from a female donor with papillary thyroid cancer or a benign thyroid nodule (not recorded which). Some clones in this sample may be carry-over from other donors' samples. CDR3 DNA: TGTGCCAGCAGCTTATATACGGGCTCCTACGAGCAGTACTTC. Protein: CASSLYTGSYEQYF.